This passage covers 11 T cell receptor beta chains from one sample sequenced in a study of shared T cell receptors in the human thymus. Method: immunoSEQ multiplex PCR; TCRdb's copy keeps in-frame clones and lacks some. The sample holds approximately 730,000 clones; 80% to 90% are singletons and the top ten take about 0.0098%. The same data also contributed to another study, on human thymus T cells.

The sequenced sample consisted of thymocytes. Receptors were obtained from a girl less than two years old with a congenital heart defect.

J is TRBJ2-2 and V is TRBV7-2, with 9 bases matching TRBD2. Per the germline V gene, CDR1 is SGHTA and CDR2 is FQGNSA. The CDR3 spans 19 residues. Trimming cost V 2 bases and J 7 bases; bases outside gene matches: 17. The CDR3: CASSLRTSERHRDFGELFF. The CDR3 DNA is TGTGCCAGCAGCTTAAGGACTAGCGAAAGGCATCGAGACTTCGGGGAGCTGTTTTTT.

The gene calls are TRBV5-1 and TRBJ2-7; 10 bases line up with TRBD1. V lost 3 bases and J lost 2; bases outside the gene matches: 2. Germline assignment: CDR1 SGHRS and CDR2 YFSETQ. CDR3 length: 14 residues. In DNA form, the CDR3 reads TGCGCCAGCAGCTGGGGGACAGGGGCCTACGAGCAGTACTTC. Translated, it gives CASSWGTGAYEQYF.

This clone was recorded once. The CDR3 nucleotides are TGTGCCAGCAGCAAAGTTGGTGCGGTCAGCCCAAATTCACCCCTCCACTTT. It codes for CASSKVGAVSPNSPLHF. V gene TRBV21-1 combines with J gene TRBJ1-6. TRBV21-1 is designated a pseudogene. The CDR3 extends over 17 amino acids.

This clone was seen just once. This chain connects TRBV19 to TRBJ1-2; 9 bases are shared with TRBD1. In germline, CDR1 is LNHDA, CDR2 SQIVND (reference sequence). The CDR3 is made up of 16 amino acids. V dropped 1 base and J dropped 2; count of bases not matched to a gene: 5. In DNA form, the CDR3 reads TGTGCCAGTAGTATAGGAAGAGGGACAGGGAACTATGGCTACACCTTC. Translating gives CASSIGRGTGNYGYTF.

A note on this clone: A read error may produce the germline difference seen at one junction end. Other DNA variants within this sample encode the same CDR3. The rearrangement links TRBV5-1 to TRBJ1-2; 8 bases are a match to TRBD1. This CDR3 has 17 residues. Germline loops: CDR1 SGHRS, CDR2 YFSETQ. The CDR3 region is CASSLVGRGRSNYGYTF. The CDR3 nucleotides are TGCGCCAGTAGCTTGGTAGGCAGGGGGCGGTCTAACTATGGCTACACCTTC. The variable domain in full, with the rest retrieved from reference TRBV5-1 and TRBJ1-2, is KAGVTQTPRYLIKTRGQQVTLSCSPISGHRSVSWYQQTPGQGLQFLFEYFSETQRNKGNFPGRFSGRQFSNSRSEMNVSTLELGDSALYLCASSLVGRGRSNYGYTFGSGTRLTVV.

The chain recombines TRBV29-1 with TRBJ2-2; D may be TRBD1 (5 bases). CDR1 and CDR2 (germline): SQVTM, ANQGSEA. The CDR3 has 19 amino acids. V lost 0 bases to trimming and J lost 1 base, with 21 bases between them. The CDR3 sequence is CSVEDLPGPTLLNTGELFF. Here the CDR3 DNA reads TGCAGCGTTGAAGATCTTCCAGGGCCAACTTTATTGAACACCGGGGAGCTGTTTTTT.

V is TRBV11-2 and J is TRBJ2-7; D gene ambiguous. Deletions cut 3 bases from V and 5 bases from J, with 11 bases between. CDR1 and CDR2 from the germline V gene are SGHAT and FQNNGV. CDR3 length: 13 residues. The CDR3 loop reads CASSFSLDNEQYF. The DNA of the CDR3 is TGTGCCAGCAGCTTTTCCCTCGACAACGAGCAGTACTTC.

The chain has TRBV27 and TRBJ1-6; 7 bases are a match to TRBD1. The length of the CDR3 is 20 residues. Germline loops: CDR1 MNHEY, CDR2 SMNVEV (reference sequence). Trimming removed 0 bases from V and 0 bases from J; junction bases left unmatched: 11. The CDR3 loop is CASSLSSMTGTSSYNSPLHF. Here the CDR3 DNA reads TGTGCCAGCAGTTTATCAAGTATGACAGGGACAAGCTCCTATAATTCACCCCTCCACTTT.

The gene calls are TRBV7-4 and TRBJ1-2; D ambiguous. Deletions cut 1 base from V and 7 bases from J, with 25 bases between. The CDR3 is 18 residues long. Germline loops: CDR1 SGHVT, CDR2 SQSDAQ. The CDR3 protein is CASSLGEVLGRQRSGYTF. In DNA form, the CDR3 reads TGTGCCAGCAGCTTAGGGGAGGTACTCGGGCGGCAGCGGAGTGGCTACACCTTC.

The chain couples TRBV11-2 to TRBJ1-2; D gene unclear. The germline V gene has CDR1 SGHAT and CDR2 FQNNGV. CDR3 length: 17 residues. V was cut by 0 bases and J by 3 bases, with 17 bases left in between. The DNA of the CDR3 is TGTGCCAGCAGCTTAGAGGTTAGAGTGGTTTCTGACTATGGCTACACCTTC. This codes for CASSLEVRVVSDYGYTF.

The V gene is TRBV27, the J gene TRBJ2-5, with D perhaps matching TRBD2 (6 bases). The CDR3 has 15 residues. In germline, CDR1 is MNHEY, CDR2 SMNVEV (reference sequence). Trimming pared 7 bases from V and 1 base from J, leaving 16 bases between. The CDR3 DNA is TGTGCCAGCAAATACGCGTCGGGAGTCCAAGAGACCCAGTACTTC. Translation gives CASKYASGVQETQYF.